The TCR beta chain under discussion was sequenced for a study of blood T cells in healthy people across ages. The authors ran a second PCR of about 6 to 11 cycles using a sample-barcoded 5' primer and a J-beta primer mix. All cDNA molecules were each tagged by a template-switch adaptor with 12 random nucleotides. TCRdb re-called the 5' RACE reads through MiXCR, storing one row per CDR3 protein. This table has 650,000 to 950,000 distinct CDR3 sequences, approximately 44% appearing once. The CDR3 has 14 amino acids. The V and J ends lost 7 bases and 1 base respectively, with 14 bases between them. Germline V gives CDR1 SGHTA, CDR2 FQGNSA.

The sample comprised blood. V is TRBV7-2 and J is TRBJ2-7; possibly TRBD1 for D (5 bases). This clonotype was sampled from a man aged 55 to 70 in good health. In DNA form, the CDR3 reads TGTGCCAGCACCCCGGCCCAGGGATCCTACGAGCAGTACTTC. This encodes CASTPAQGSYEQYF.